The 32 T cell receptor beta chains reported below all come from one sample, sequenced in a study of T-cell reconstitution after alpha-beta-depleted transplantation in children. The TCRbeta library incorporated unique molecular identifiers. TCRdb reprocessed the PCR reads via MiXCR and lists one record per CDR3 protein. Of fewer than 550,000 distinct CDR3 sequences in the sample, roughly an eighth were seen once. This material consisted of PBMCs, mostly from graft donor cells, taken 180 days after TCRalphabeta/CD19-depleted stem cell transplant. These receptor sequences come from a female patient aged 2 to 10 who had a stem cell transplant for aplastic anemia, so the T cells may come from the graft donor.

This clonotype was seen at least ten times. The chain links TRBV5-1 to TRBJ2-7; D not resolved. CDR1 and CDR2 from the germline V gene are SGHRS and YFSETQ. The CDR3 is 14 amino acids. Trimming took 4 bases from V and 0 from J, leaving 11 bases between them. CDR3 residues: CASSLKTDSYEQYF. The CDR3 DNA sequence: TGCGCCAGCAGCCTGAAGACTGACTCCTACGAGCAGTACTTC.

This clonotype appeared a few times. The genes are TRBV20-1 and TRBJ2-3; the match to TRBD1 covers 7 bases. CDR1 DFQATT and CDR2 SNEGSKA come from the germline V gene (reference sequence). V shed 0 bases and J 4 bases; nucleotides not matched to a gene: 4. The CDR3 runs to 14 residues. The CDR3 sequence: CSARDTGVSDTQYF. As DNA, the CDR3 is TGCAGTGCTAGAGACACAGGGGTTTCAGATACGCAGTATTTT.

This clonotype was recorded a few times. The CDR3 is CASSFLGQGVRNTEAFF. CDR3 coding DNA: TGTGCCAGCAGCTTCTTGGGACAGGGGGTAAGGAACACTGAAGCTTTCTTT. V is TRBV7-9 and J is TRBJ1-1; 11 nucleotides match TRBD1. Germline-derived CDR1 and CDR2 are SEHNR and FQNEAQ (reference sequence). CDR3 length equals 17 residues. V lost 3 bases, J lost 1 base, and 7 bases stayed unmatched.

CDR3 amino acids: CASSQGVGGRTDTQYF. DNA of the CDR3: TGCGCCAGCAGCCAAGGGGTCGGCGGCCGCACAGATACGCAGTATTTT. The chain combines TRBV4-1 with TRBJ2-3; the D is unclear. Per germline, CDR1 MGHRA and CDR2 YSYEKL. This CDR3 region has 16 residues. V was cut by 1 base and J by 1 base, with 12 bases left in between.

In regard to this clonotype: Its ends do not fully match the called genes, so a read error is possible. The genes are TRBV28 and TRBJ2-1; D gene ambiguous. Germline V gene data show CDR1 as MDHEN and CDR2 as SYDVKM. The CDR3 runs to 15 residues. The CDR3 region is CASSFYRSSYNELFF. Here the CDR3 DNA reads TGTGCCAGCAGTTTTTACCGGAGCTCCTACAATGAGCTGTTCTTC. Full variable domain (rest looked up from reference TRBV28 and TRBJ2-1): DVKVTQSSRYLVKRTGEKVFLECVQDMDHENMFWYRQDPGLGLRLIYFSYDVKMKEKGDIPEGYSVSREKKERFSLILESASTNQTSMYLCASSFYRSSYNELFFGPGTRLTVL.

V usage is TRBV7-9 and J usage is TRBJ2-1; 8 bases fit TRBD2. CDR1 is SEHNR and CDR2 is FQNEAQ in the germline V gene (reference sequence). The trim removed 1 base at V and 9 bases at J, leaving 8 bases unmatched. The CDR3 is 15 residues long. The CDR3, as DNA: TGTGCCAGCAGCTTAGATGGAGGACTAGCAACTGAGCAGTTCTTC. Protein product: CASSLDGGLATEQFF.

The CDR3 sequence: CASSTDRRGYEQYF. The CDR3 DNA reads as TGTGCCAGCAGTACGGACAGGCGGGGCTACGAGCAGTACTTC. J is TRBJ2-7 and V is TRBV6-1, with a possible D match to TRBD1 (7 bases). This CDR3 has 14 residues. The V end lost 5 bases, the J end lost 3 bases, and 14 bases lay between the germline ends. Per the germline V gene, CDR1 is MNHNS and CDR2 is SASEGT.

The CDR3 is CATSRENRNRHTGELFF. The CDR3 bases are TGTGCCACCAGCAGAGAAAATAGGAACAGGCACACCGGGGAGCTGTTTTTT. The V gene is TRBV15, the J gene TRBJ2-2; a possible D gene is TRBD1 (5 bases). This CDR3 has 17 residues. Trimming stripped 0 bases from V and 3 bases from J, with 14 bases between. The V gene's germline CDR1 is LNHNV and CDR2 YYDKDF (reference sequence).

The chain is built from TRBV4-3 and TRBJ2-3; no reliable D call. From germline, CDR1 is LGHNA and CDR2 YSLEER. Deletions cut 4 bases from V and 2 bases from J, with 16 bases between. The CDR3 runs 16 residues. The CDR3 coding sequence is TGCGCCAGCAGCCCAGACCGGCCCATCGCCACAGATACGCAGTATTTT. Translating it yields CASSPDRPIATDTQYF.

V and J are TRBV15 and TRBJ1-5; D not resolved. Germline CDR1 LNHNV, CDR2 YYDKDF (reference sequence). The CDR3 length is 16 residues. V was trimmed by 5 bases and J by 4 bases, leaving 18 bases between them. This CDR3 is CATSGYRPIGNQPQHF. The CDR3 region has the DNA TGTGCCACCAGCGGCTATCGACCGATAGGTAATCAGCCCCAGCATTTT.

This chain joins TRBV5-1 and TRBJ2-3, with 8 bases aligning to TRBD2. The CDR3 has 14 amino acids. From germline, CDR1 is SGHRS and CDR2 YFSETQ. V was pared by 1 base and J by 3 bases, with 1 base of the junction left unmatched. Here the CDR3 DNA reads TGCGCCAGCAGCTTGCAGCGGGGGACAGATACGCAGTATTTT. It is translated as CASSLQRGTDTQYF.

The V call is TRBV6-5, the J call TRBJ1-2; TRBD1 matches 7 bases. Germline trimming cut 2 bases from V and 7 bases from J; bases unmatched to any gene: 4. Germline CDR1 and CDR2: MNHEY and SVGAGI. CDR3 length: 13 residues. The DNA of the CDR3 is TGTGCCAGCAGTTACGGGCCAGGGGGTGGCTACACCTTC. Amino acid sequence: CASSYGPGGGYTF.

This chain links TRBV15 with TRBJ2-4, with a possible D match to TRBD2 (6 bases). This CDR3 is built from 17 residues. CDR1 and CDR2 (germline): LNHNV, YYDKDF (reference sequence). Between the trimmed V and J ends, which lost 2 bases and 1 base, there was a span of 15 bases. The CDR3 sequence is CATSRYGGQWAKNIQYF. The CDR3 DNA follows: TGTGCCACCAGCAGATACGGAGGGCAATGGGCCAAAAACATTCAGTACTTC.

This clonotype was seen a few times. The chain joins TRBV11-2 to TRBJ1-1, with D hard to call. The CDR3 extends over 16 amino acids. The V gene lost 1 base and the J gene lost 0 bases, with 12 bases spanning the gap. Germline assignment: CDR1 SGHAT and CDR2 FQNNGV. CDR3 nucleotide sequence: TGTGCCAGCAGCTTAGTGCGCAGCGATCTGAACACTGAAGCTTTCTTT. Residues: CASSLVRSDLNTEAFF.

This clonotype was seen only a few times. This chain connects TRBV5-5 to TRBJ2-7; TRBD1 agrees at 7 bases. Germline V CDR1 and CDR2: SGHKS, YYEKEE (reference sequence). J gave up 2 bases and V 3 bases, and 5 bases lay outside the gene matches. This CDR3 has 14 amino acids. CDR3 sequence: CASSYRDRTYEQYF. As DNA, the CDR3 is TGTGCCAGCAGCTACCGGGACAGAACCTACGAGCAGTACTTC.

The chain uses TRBV28 and TRBJ2-1; D gene unclear. V gave up 1 base and J gave up 3 bases, with 10 bases separating them. The germline V gene encodes CDR1 MDHEN and CDR2 SYDVKM. This CDR3 is built from 15 residues. The CDR3 DNA reads as TGTGCCAGCAGTTTATCCGATCTAGACTACAATGAGCAGTTCTTC. This sequence encodes CASSLSDLDYNEQFF.

This clonotype was observed a handful of times. The chain carries TRBV5-6 and TRBJ2-2; TRBD1 matches 8 bases. The germline CDR1 and CDR2 sequences are SGHDT and YYEEEE. The ends lost 1 base at V and 8 bases at J; junction bases unmatched: 10. The CDR3 runs 16 residues. This chain's CDR3 is CASSLLRTGIDGELFF. The CDR3 nucleotides read TGTGCCAGCAGCTTGTTGCGGACAGGGATAGATGGGGAGCTGTTTTTT.

The chain carries TRBV5-1 and TRBJ2-7; a possible D gene is TRBD2 (5 bases). The ends were cut back, 5 bases at V and 5 bases at J, with 23 bases in the middle. CDR3 length equals 16 residues. In germline, CDR1 is SGHRS, CDR2 YFSETQ. CDR3 sequence: CASSPPRTSGPHEQYF. The CDR3 region has the DNA TGCGCCAGCAGTCCACCCCGGACTTCAGGACCTCACGAGCAGTACTTC.

Ten or more counts support this clonotype. The chain employs TRBV9 and TRBJ2-5; D gene ambiguous. Between the trimmed V and J ends, which lost 3 bases and 5 bases, there was a span of 14 bases. The germline V gene encodes CDR1 SGDLS and CDR2 YYNGEE. The CDR3 spans 14 residues. This chain's CDR3 is CASSAPGLVETQYF. DNA of the CDR3: TGTGCCAGCAGCGCCCCCGGGCTAGTGGAGACCCAGTACTTC.

The chain links TRBV6-1 to TRBJ2-1, with TRBD2 matching over 13 bases. J lost 0 bases, V lost 5 bases, and 4 bases had no gene match. Germline CDR1 reads MNHNS; CDR2 reads SASEGT. The CDR3 spans 17 residues. The CDR3 region is CASSPWTSGGSYNEQFF. DNA of the CDR3: TGTGCCAGCAGTCCTTGGACTAGCGGGGGCTCCTACAATGAGCAGTTCTTC.

The chain joins TRBV9 to TRBJ2-5; D is perhaps TRBD2 (5 bases). There are 17 residues in the CDR3. The V end was cut by 4 bases, the J end by 1 base, with 20 bases between. CDR1 SGDLS and CDR2 YYNGEE come from the germline V gene. DNA of the CDR3: TGTGCCAGCAGCCTTATGAGAGGAGCGGATGTCCAAGAGACCCAGTACTTC. It encodes CASSLMRGADVQETQYF.

The chain links TRBV21-1 to TRBJ2-4; TRBD1 is the table's D call and was not checked against the DNA. TRBV21-1 is shown as a pseudogene. This CDR3 contains 19 residues. CDR3 DNA: TGTGCCAGTTCAAAGCGCGGGACAGGGCAAACGGAAGCCAAAAACATTCAGTACTTC. This gives the protein CASSKRGTGQTEAKNIQYF.

This clonotype was found a few times. V and J are TRBV28 and TRBJ2-7; D remains ambiguous. From germline, CDR1 is MDHEN and CDR2 SYDVKM. Between the trimmed V and J ends, which lost 1 base and 9 bases, there was a span of 10 bases. CDR3 length: 12 residues. CDR3: CASSLSTGSQYF. The CDR3 DNA follows: TGTGCCAGCAGTTTATCCACCGGTTCGCAGTACTTC.

The table lists this clonotype with many counts. The chain couples TRBV20-1 to TRBJ2-7; D gene uncertain. Trimming removed 4 bases from V and 0 bases from J, with 7 bases in between. This CDR3 contains 12 residues. CDR1 and CDR2 (germline): DFQATT, SNEGSKA (reference sequence). The CDR3 nucleotides read TGCAGTGCTACGACAAACTCCTACGAGCAGTACTTC. This codes for CSATTNSYEQYF.

This clonotype occurred a few times. V and J are TRBV28 and TRBJ1-1; D is unresolved. CDR1 and CDR2 (germline): MDHEN, SYDVKM. The CDR3 sequence is 15 residues long. Trimming took 0 bases from V and 6 from J, leaving 14 bases between them. The CDR3 loop is CASSLWGNWQAEAFF. The CDR3 region has the DNA TGTGCCAGCAGTTTATGGGGGAATTGGCAGGCTGAAGCTTTCTTT.

The rearrangement links TRBV18 to TRBJ2-5; D call uncertain. This CDR3 spans 13 amino acids. With 6 bases removed from V and 1 base from J, the gap between germline ends came to 9 bases. CDR1 and CDR2 (germline): KGHSH, LQKENI. CDR3 nucleotide sequence: TGTGCCAGCTCGGCTCCCCCCCAAGAGACCCAGTACTTC. It encodes CASSAPPQETQYF.

The chain uses TRBV7-2 and TRBJ2-1; TRBD2 aligns across 13 bases. The germline V gene has CDR1 SGHTA and CDR2 FQGNSA. CDR3 size: 16 residues. V lost 1 base to trimming and J lost 5 bases; unmatched junction nucleotides: 2. In nucleotides, the CDR3 is TGTGCCAGCAGCTTAGTAGGGACTAGCGGGGACAATGAGCAGTTCTTC. As protein: CASSLVGTSGDNEQFF.

The genes are TRBV20-1 and TRBJ2-3, with 8 bases that match TRBD1. The V gene end was trimmed by 0 bases and the J gene end by 3 bases; junction bases not matched to a gene: 5. The CDR3 consists of 15 residues. Germline loops: CDR1 DFQATT, CDR2 SNEGSKA (reference sequence). The CDR3 DNA sequence: TGCAGTGCTAGAGAGCGGACAGGGAGGACAGATACGCAGTATTTT. Its protein is CSARERTGRTDTQYF.

The chain combines TRBV7-9 with TRBJ1-4, with unresolved D. The CDR3 totals 15 residues. CDR1 and CDR2 (germline): SEHNR, FQNEAQ (reference sequence). V lost 5 bases and J lost 0, with 10 bases in between. The CDR3 region is CASSVQQATNEKLFF. The CDR3 region has the DNA TGTGCCAGCAGCGTGCAGCAAGCAACTAATGAAAAACTGTTTTTT.

V gene TRBV5-8 combines with J gene TRBJ2-1, with 7 bases identical to TRBD2. The CDR3 has 13 amino acids. Germline CDR1 is SGHTS and CDR2 is YDEGEE. V lost 9 bases to trimming and J lost 10 bases; unmatched junction nucleotides: 13. The CDR3 DNA sequence: TGTGCCATGGGCTTTAATAGCGGGTCGGAGCAGTTCTTC. Protein: CAMGFNSGSEQFF.

This clonotype was recorded a few times. This chain uses TRBV6-5 with TRBJ1-2, with D hard to call. The germline V gene has CDR1 MNHEY and CDR2 SVGAGI. The CDR3 has 16 amino acids. Trimming shortened V by 0 bases and J by 4 bases, and 15 bases separated the two germline ends. CDR3 DNA: TGTGCCAGCAGTTACTCGGAGGTCACCCTGGGCTATGGCTACACCTTC. Translated, it gives CASSYSEVTLGYGYTF.

The genes are TRBV12-3 or TRBV12-4 and TRBJ2-3, with 11 bases matching TRBD2. The V gene end was trimmed by 5 bases and the J gene end by 7 bases; junction bases not matched to a gene: 11. CDR3 length: 16 amino acids. CDR3 region: CASSAARLAGRNTQYF. The CDR3, as DNA: TGTGCCAGCAGTGCGGCCAGACTAGCGGGGAGAAATACGCAGTATTTT.